Below are 3 T cell receptor beta chains sequenced from a single sample in a study of cytomegalovirus exposure and HLA in healthy donors. Both 60 Vbeta primers and 13 Jbeta primers went into the PCR. The assay was immunoSEQ multiplex PCR, and TCRdb's table has in-frame clones only and misses some. The sample consists of over 150,000 clones, roughly four fifths of them appearing once. Sequencing was carried out using PBMCs. The receptors stem from a man aged 35 to 55 in good health and CMV-seronegative.

The V gene is TRBV18, the J gene TRBJ2-1; TRBD1 aligns across 8 bases. The CDR3 sequence is 16 residues long. Germline-derived CDR1 and CDR2 are KGHSH and LQKENI. After removal of 6 bases from V and 0 bases from J, the junction contained 7 bases not matched to a gene. The CDR3 DNA is TGTGCCAGCTCGACAGGGGTTCAGGGCTCCTACAATGAGCAGTTCTTC. It translates to CASSTGVQGSYNEQFF.

This clone was counted only a few times. The genes are TRBV5-1 and TRBJ2-4, with 9 bases matching TRBD1. The CDR3 has 20 residues. J lost 0 bases, V lost 0 bases, and 13 bases had no gene match. Per the germline V gene, CDR1 is SGHRS and CDR2 is YFSETQ. This CDR3 reads CASSLAERDRGSIAKNIQYF. DNA for the CDR3: TGCGCCAGCAGCTTGGCCGAGCGAGACAGGGGGTCTATAGCCAAAAACATTCAGTACTTC.

The rearrangement joins TRBV7-9 to TRBJ1-5; no definite D call. Trimming shortened V by 4 bases and J by 4 bases, and 11 bases separated the two germline ends. This CDR3 comprises 14 residues. Germline CDR1 SEHNR, CDR2 FQNEAQ (reference sequence). CDR3 sequence: CASSSGGKNQPQHF. CDR3 nucleotides: TGTGCCAGCAGCTCCGGCGGGAAAAATCAGCCCCAGCATTTT. The full variable domain, with the rest looked up from reference TRBV7-9 and TRBJ1-5, is DTGVSQNPRHKITKRGQNVTFRCDPISEHNRLYWYRQTLGQGPEFLTYFQNEAQLEKSRLLSDRFSAERPKGSFSTLEIQRTEQGDSAMYLCASSSGGKNQPQHFGDGTRLSIL.